This T cell receptor (beta chain) appears in the sequencing data of a study of PD-1 blockade in classical Hodgkin lymphoma. The wider study: The patients were dosed with nivolumab 3 mg/kg, infused intravenously every 2 weeks. The study, taken as a whole, reports: Why the repertoires differ is still unclear, perhaps disease activity or prior therapy. Complete responders' baseline diversity resembled that of newly diagnosed patients.

Clones were sequenced by immunoSEQ multiplex PCR, and TCRdb holds only the in-frame ones, with some missing. The sample comprises about 60,000 clones, around nine tenths of which are singletons, and 6.5% to 9.5% rests with the top ten. As regards this clone: Antigen specificity is unknown.

V was shortened by 3 bases and J by 0 bases, with 9 bases between the two germline ends. This CDR3 has 16 residues. CDR1 is LNHDA and CDR2 is SQIVND in the germline V gene (reference sequence). Time point given: cycle 4 day 1 (C4D1), after 5 to 7 weeks of nivolumab. In every patient, relapse followed autologous stem cell transplantation, while exposure to brentuximab vedotin differed. Responses achieved at best were complete response, partial response or progressive disease. The receptor's source is a human donor with classical Hodgkin lymphoma. The chain links TRBV19 to TRBJ1-6; D gene uncertain. The starting material was peripheral blood mononuclear cells (PBMCs), obtained before the fourth cycle of nivolumab. The CDR3: CASSMTRSSYNSPLHF. As DNA, the CDR3 is TGTGCCAGTAGTATGACGCGGAGCTCCTATAATTCACCCCTCCACTTT.